This TCR beta chain was found in a study of T cell responses to AZD1222 COVID-19 vaccine. For the study at large: Pooling of second doses given at about 4 or about 12 weeks was done.

The study's findings and limits: Dominant CD4 TCR responses targeted spike regions 160-218 and 743-854. Donor demographics were predominantly white British with a female majority; clonal diversity may be underestimated. Two AZD1222 administrations were followed by greater Spike-specific TCR breadth and depth.

Trimming left V 6 bases short and J 7 bases short, with 16 bases between. The CDR3 has 13 residues. CDR1 is MNHEY and CDR2 is SVGEGT in the germline V gene. TCRdb's copy holds only in-frame clones and misses some; the assay was immunoSEQ multiplex PCR. The data hold around 110,000 clones, with 85% to 95% observed a single time. About this clone itself: Its antigen remains unknown.

This TCR came from an adult in good health. The chain carries TRBV6-2 or TRBV6-3 and TRBJ2-7; no clear D gene. The source material was peripheral blood, sampled on day 0 of AZD1222 vaccination. Here the CDR3 DNA reads TGTGCCAGCAGCTGGGGTTCCTCCGGGGAGCAGTACTTC. Translation: CASSWGSSGEQYF.